This T cell receptor (beta chain) was captured in a study of blood T cell repertoires in COVID-19. The wider study: Donors in the United States, Italy and Spain gave samples during acute or convalescent COVID-19. The analysed material was cDNA or gDNA that came from T cells, B-cell-depleted T cells, or PBMCs.

Original handling: Estimated nucleated cell counts came from reference gene primer amplification. Produced via immunoSEQ multiplex PCR; TCRdb's table is partial and in-frame only. V and J calls and clone size are those listed in that table; D and trimming were worked out from the DNA. The sample has about 170,000 clones; more than 85% are singletons. Germline values: CDR1 MNHEY, CDR2 SMNVEV (reference sequence). The CDR3 is 17 residues long. Trimming cost V 3 bases and J 3 bases, with 21 bases left between them. This chain joins TRBV27 and TRBJ2-7; tentative D call: TRBD1 (6 bases). Sequencing was performed on peripheral blood. The TCR originated in a woman older than 75 in a cohort sampled during active or convalescent COVID-19. In nucleotides, the CDR3 is TGTGCCAGCAGTTTTAGTTACGCAGGGGCTAACAACTACGAGCAGTACTTC. This sequence encodes CASSFSYAGANNYEQYF.